This is a list of T cell receptor beta chains from one sample in a study of immune evolution from preneoplasia to lung adenocarcinoma. Here immunoSEQ multiplex PCR was the method, and the copy in TCRdb shows in-frame clones only, minus some. The sample includes roughly 7,800 clones, approximately 72% of them seen just once. Specimen: FFPE lung adenocarcinoma in situ tissue. Receptors originate from a donor at least 70 years old with lung adenocarcinoma. Some clones in this sample may be carry-over from other donors' samples. The CDR3 runs from the conserved cysteine through the conserved F or W. The order of the fields is V gene, D gene, J gene, clone size, CDR3 protein, CDR3 DNA. The D gene is left open where the match is weak. Some rows mark clone size as missing; the rest say once, few, many or name a class of expanded clone.

>TRBV5-4|NA|TRBJ1-1|few
CASSSAVGSEMNTEAFF
TGTGCCAGCAGCTCCGCCGTTGGGTCAGAGATGAACACTGAAGCTTTCTTT
>TRBV30|NA|TRBJ1-5|few
CAWSSGGGSQPQHF
TGTGCCTGGAGTTCGGGTGGAGGGAGTCAGCCCCAGCATTTT
>TRBV18|TRBD2|TRBJ2-7|NA
CASSPYRTSGTYEQYF
TGTGCCAGCTCACCCTACCGGACTAGCGGTACCTACGAGCAGTACTTC
>TRBV10-2|NA|TRBJ1-2|NA
CASSNGEYGYTF
TGCGCCAGCAGCAACGGGGAGTATGGCTACACCTTC
>TRBV21-1|NA|TRBJ2-7|NA
CASSGAGRIGPSSYEQYF
TGTGCCAGCAGCGGGGCTGGGCGTATAGGACCTAGCTCCTACGAGCAGTACTTC
>TRBV30|NA|TRBJ2-3|NA
CAWSYRRDTQYF
TGTGCCTGGAGTTACAGGCGGGATACGCAGTATTTT
>TRBV30|NA|TRBJ2-6|NA
CAWRSGLPGANVLTF
TGTGCCTGGAGATCAGGCCTTCCTGGGGCCAACGTCCTGACTTTC
>TRBV7-9|NA|TRBJ1-2|few
CASSRDKYGYTF
TGTGCCAGCAGCCGTGACAAATATGGCTACACCTTC
>TRBV28|NA|TRBJ2-4|NA
CASSAPPGVLAKNIQYF
TGTGCCAGCAGTGCCCCGCCGGGGGTCCTCGCCAAAAACATTCAGTACTTC
>TRBV29-1|NA|TRBJ1-1|NA
CSAPGLNTEAFF
TGCAGCGCCCCAGGGTTGAACACTGAAGCTTTCTTT
>TRBV9|TRBD1|TRBJ1-4|NA
CASSASGTGVEKLFF
TGTGCCAGCAGCGCCTCCGGGACAGGTGTTGAAAAACTGTTTTTT
>TRBV5-4|NA|TRBJ2-3|NA
CASSVMVGGSTDTQYF
TGTGCCAGCAGCGTGATGGTGGGGGGAAGCACAGATACGCAGTATTTT
>TRBV4-1|TRBD1|TRBJ1-2|NA
CASSHGGGDGYTF
TGCGCCAGCAGCCATGGAGGGGGCGATGGCTACACCTTC
>TRBV5-6|TRBD2|TRBJ2-3|once
CASSSGARDTQYF
TGTGCCAGCAGTAGCGGGGCGAGAGATACGCAGTATTTT
>TRBV4-2|TRBD1|TRBJ1-5|NA
CASAEVTGGYNQPQHF
TGTGCCAGCGCCGAAGTCACAGGGGGCTACAATCAGCCCCAGCATTTT
>TRBV7-8|NA|TRBJ1-2|once
CASSLSGGRGYTF
TGTGCCAGCAGCTTGAGCGGGGGGCGCGGCTACACCTTC